The 4 T cell receptor beta chains presented below share a single source sample, sequenced in a study of control samples from healthy donors and cancer patients (dated by TCRdb to the early 2020s). Receptors were amplified or captured by the immunoSEQ multiplex PCR assay. TCRdb limited this immuneACCESS table to in-frame rearrangements with V and J called. A share of clones is missing; checked studies link under half to unresolved V genes, and the rest is unexplained. The sample contains approximately 66,000 clones, 90% of them found a single time. The ten largest clones capture approximately 5.9% of the sample. Sequenced: PBMCs. The receptors were gathered from a man between 60 and 70 years old with colorectal cancer.

The chain recombines TRBV9 with TRBJ2-1; no firm D call. Germline V lookup: CDR1 SGDLS, CDR2 YYNGEE. Trimming took off 0 bases at V and 6 bases at J, with 13 bases between the two ends. CDR3 length equals 15 residues. The CDR3 DNA sequence: TGTGCCAGCAGCGTAGAGGGCAGTTACTTCAATGAGCAGTTCTTC. Protein product: CASSVEGSYFNEQFF.

This rearrangement joins TRBV9 to TRBJ1-2, with D perhaps matching TRBD1 (5 bases). CDR3 size: 15 residues. V was trimmed by 2 bases and J by 2 bases, leaving 13 bases between them. The germline gives CDR1 SGDLS, CDR2 YYNGEE. The CDR3 nucleotides are TGTGCCAGCAGCGTGGGGGGTACCATAAACTATGGCTACACCTTC. It translates to CASSVGGTINYGYTF. The variable domain in full, with the rest retrieved from reference TRBV9 and TRBJ1-2, is DSGVTQTPKHLITATGQRVTLRCSPRSGDLSVYWYQQSLDQGLQFLIQYYNGEERAKGNILERFSAQQFPDLHSELNLSSLELGDSALYFCASSVGGTINYGYTFGSGTRLTVV.

The chain couples TRBV23-1 to TRBJ1-6, with TRBD1 matching over 7 bases. TRBV23-1 is filed as an ORF, its function uncertain. J lost 7 bases, V lost 3 bases, and 6 bases had no gene match. This CDR3 is built from 15 residues. Written as DNA, the CDR3 is TGCGCCAGCAGTCAGGTCGACAGGGCGAATTCACCCCTCCACTTT. It encodes CASSQVDRANSPLHF.

The chain uses TRBV5-1 and TRBJ1-5; D ambiguous. The CDR3 is 15 amino acids. Trimming pared 4 bases from V and 2 bases from J, leaving 13 bases between. Germline CDR1 reads SGHRS; CDR2 reads YFSETQ. CDR3 nucleotide sequence: TGCGCCAGCAGCCTTACAGCGGGCGGCAATCAGCCCCAGCATTTT. Translated: CASSLTAGGNQPQHF.